A selection of T cell receptor beta chains follows, all from one sample in a study of cytomegalovirus exposure and HLA in healthy donors. Produced via immunoSEQ multiplex PCR; TCRdb's table is partial and in-frame only. The sample records under 150,000 clones, over 60% being singletons. Sequencing was done on a sample of PBMCs. Receptors originate from a woman aged 45 to 65 in good health and CMV-seronegative. Each CDR3 is given with its conserved first and last residue. D genes are given only for firm matches. Expanded clones are given a class, and other clones once, few, many or no size at all.

j_call v_call d_call clone_size cdr3_nt cdr3_aa
TRBJ2-3 TRBV2 NA NA TGTGCCAGCAGTGAAACCCTAGCAACAGATACGCAGTATTTT CASSETLATDTQYF
TRBJ2-2 TRBV5-1 NA NA TGCGCCAGCAGCGGGACATCGAACACCGGGGAGCTGTTTTTT CASSGTSNTGELFF
TRBJ2-7 TRBV23-1 NA few TGCGCCAGCAACCGCGACAGGACCTACGAGCAGTACTTC CASNRDRTYEQYF
TRBJ1-2 TRBV4-2 NA NA TGTGCCAGCAGCCAAGTTGGAGAGGGGGGGGGTGGCTACACCTTC CASSQVGEGGGGYTF
TRBJ1-2 TRBV29-1 TRBD1 NA TGCAGCGCCGGGACAGACAACTATGGCTACACCTTC CSAGTDNYGYTF
TRBJ1-5 TRBV2 NA NA TGTGCCAGCAGTGTTGTACAGGTGAATAGCAATCAGCCCCAGCATTTT CASSVVQVNSNQPQHF
TRBJ1-5 TRBV6-1 NA NA TGTGCCAGCAGTGAATTGGACAGTCCCTGGAGGCCCCAGCATTTT CASSELDSPWRPQHF
TRBJ2-3 TRBV12-5 TRBD1 NA TGTGCTAGTGGGGGGACAGTTAGCACAGATACGCAGTATTTT CASGGTVSTDTQYF
TRBJ1-5 TRBV5-4 TRBD1 NA TGTGCCAGCAGCTTGGGTGGGACAGATCAGCCCCAGCATTTT CASSLGGTDQPQHF
TRBJ1-2 TRBV10-3 TRBD1 NA TGTGCCATCAGTGAGTTAGGGGACAGCCCAGTCTACACCTTC CAISELGDSPVYTF
TRBJ2-1 TRBV19 TRBD2 NA TGTGCCAGTAGTCTCAGCGGGGTCTCCTACAATGAGCAGTTCTTC CASSLSGVSYNEQFF
TRBJ1-1 TRBV7-8 TRBD1 NA TGTGCCAGCAGCTCGCGGACAGGGGTCGTCACTGAAGCTTTCTTT CASSSRTGVVTEAFF
TRBJ1-5 TRBV12-5 TRBD1 NA TGTGCTAGTGGTTTCCGGACAGGATTGACTCATCAGCCCCAGCATTTT CASGFRTGLTHQPQHF
TRBJ1-2 TRBV5-1 NA NA TGCGCCAGCAGCATGGGACCGGAGGACGAGGGCTACACCTTC CASSMGPEDEGYTF
TRBJ1-2 TRBV5-4 NA NA TGTGCCAGCAGCTCAGACATGGGGGGCTATGGCTACACCTTC CASSSDMGGYGYTF
TRBJ2-5 TRBV6-6 NA NA TGTGCCAGCAGTTACGGACAGACAAAACAAGAGACCCAGTACTTC CASSYGQTKQETQYF
TRBJ1-2 TRBV4-1 NA many TGCGCCAGCAGCCAAGGAATTCGAGGGCAGGGGAACTATGGCTACACCTTC CASSQGIRGQGNYGYTF
TRBJ2-7 TRBV7-2 NA NA TGTGCCAGCAGCCTAAGCTCCTACGAGCAGTACTTC CASSLSSYEQYF
TRBJ2-1 TRBV5-1 TRBD1 NA TGCGCCAGCAGCCAGGACAGGTGGCATGAGCAGTTCTTC CASSQDRWHEQFF
TRBJ2-7 TRBV9 TRBD1 NA TGTGCCAGCAGCGCTCACGACAGGGTTTATCCCTACGAGCAGTACTTC CASSAHDRVYPYEQYF
TRBJ2-2 TRBV6-1 NA few TGTGCCACCCGATGGGGGGACACCGGGGAGCTGTTTTTT CATRWGDTGELFF
TRBJ1-3 TRBV5-8 NA NA TGTGCCAGCAGCTATGAGAGGAGGTCTGGAAACACCATATATTTT CASSYERRSGNTIYF
TRBJ2-3 TRBV4-3 TRBD1 NA TGCGCCAGCAGCCATAGACAGGGGGCTGCAGATACGCAGTATTTT CASSHRQGAADTQYF
TRBJ2-3 TRBV5-1 TRBD2 NA TGCGCCAGCAGCTTGAAACTAGCGGGGGGGCTTACAGATACGCAGTATTTT CASSLKLAGGLTDTQYF
TRBJ2-1 TRBV11-2 NA NA TGTGCCAGCAGCCCCGTGGGAGTTTCCTACAATGAGCAGTTCTTC CASSPVGVSYNEQFF
TRBJ1-1 TRBV2 NA NA TGTGCCAGCAGAGATACGGTTGAAGCTTTCTTT CASRDTVEAFF
TRBJ1-2 TRBV18 TRBD1 few TGTGCCAGCTCACCAAGGGGTCAGGGGGATAACTATGGCTACACCTTC CASSPRGQGDNYGYTF
TRBJ2-1 TRBV5-4 NA NA TGTGCCAGCAGCTTGGTGGGGAGGGGGACCTACAATGAGCAGTTCTTC CASSLVGRGTYNEQFF
TRBJ2-7 TRBV5-6 TRBD1 NA TGTGCCAGCAGCTGGGGGACAGCTTCCTACGAGCAGTACTTC CASSWGTASYEQYF
TRBJ2-2 TRBV5-1 NA NA TGCGCCAGCAGCTTGGCATTGCGAACCGGGGAGCTGTTTTTT CASSLALRTGELFF
TRBJ1-5 TRBV7-2 NA NA TGTGCCAGCAGCCCCCGTGGGGGGAATCAGCCCCAGCATTTT CASSPRGGNQPQHF
TRBJ1-4 TRBV9 TRBD1 NA TGTGCCAGCAGCGAACCGGGACAGGGGGAGGAAAAACTGTTTTTT CASSEPGQGEEKLFF
TRBJ1-4 TRBV5-1 NA NA TGCGCCAGCAGGCAAGACGGGAGACATGATGAAAAACTGTTTTTT CASRQDGRHDEKLFF
TRBJ1-1 TRBV6-6 NA NA TGTGCCAGCAGTTATCAGGGGTACAACACTGAAGCTTTCTTT CASSYQGYNTEAFF
TRBJ2-3 TRBV28 NA few TGTGCCAGCAGTTGTATGTATTTT CASSCMYF
TRBJ1-2 TRBV4-1 TRBD1 NA TGCGCCAGCAGCCAAGGGACAGGGTTACTAGCTAACTATGGCTACACCTTC CASSQGTGLLANYGYTF
TRBJ1-6 TRBV5-1 NA NA TGCGCCAGCAGCTTGAGGAGGGACCGGGATTCACCCCTCCACTTT CASSLRRDRDSPLHF
TRBJ1-1 TRBV6-4 NA few TGTGCCAGCAGTGAGGAGACGGGCACTGAAGCTTTCTTT CASSEETGTEAFF
TRBJ2-3 TRBV13 TRBD2 NA TGTGCCAGCAGCTCCGGCGGGGGAGATACGCAGTATTTT CASSSGGGDTQYF
TRBJ2-7 TRBV2 NA once TGTGCCAGCATTCAGACGGAGGGCCGGATGTCCTACGAGCAGTACTTC CASIQTEGRMSYEQYF
TRBJ2-3 TRBV6-1 NA NA TGTGCCAGCACCGGCACAGATACGCAGTATTTT CASTGTDTQYF